The entry below gives a single TCR beta chain sequence along with its context. These data are taken from a study of blood T cell repertoires in COVID-19. Germline lookup yields CDR1 SGHRS and CDR2 YFSETQ. V lost 0 bases and J 2 bases, leaving 10 bases between the germline ends. CDR3 length equals 15 residues. Method: immunoSEQ multiplex PCR; TCRdb's copy keeps in-frame clones and lacks some. The table has about 250,000 clones, approximately 83% seen once. The V call is TRBV5-1, the J call TRBJ2-3; D is unclear. The source is a young woman who had recovered from COVID-19. Sequencing was done on a sample of PBMCs or T cells enriched from blood (not recorded which). The CDR3 coding sequence is TGCGCCAGCAGCTTGGTCCCCCCAGACACAGATACGCAGTATTTT. It encodes CASSLVPPDTDTQYF.